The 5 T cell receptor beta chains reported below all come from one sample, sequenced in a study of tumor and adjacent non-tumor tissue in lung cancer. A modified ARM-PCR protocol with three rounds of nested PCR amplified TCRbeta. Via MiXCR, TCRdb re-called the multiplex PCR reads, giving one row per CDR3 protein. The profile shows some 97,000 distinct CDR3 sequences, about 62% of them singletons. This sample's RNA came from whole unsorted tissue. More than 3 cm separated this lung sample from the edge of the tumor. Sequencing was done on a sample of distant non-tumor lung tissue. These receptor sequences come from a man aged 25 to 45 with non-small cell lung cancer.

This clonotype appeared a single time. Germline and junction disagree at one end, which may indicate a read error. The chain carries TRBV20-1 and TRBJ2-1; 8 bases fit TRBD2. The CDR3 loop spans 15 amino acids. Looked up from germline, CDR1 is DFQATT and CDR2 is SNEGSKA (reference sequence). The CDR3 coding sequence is TGCATTGCTGTAAAACGGGGGGGGTTAAGGGATGAGCAGTTCTTC. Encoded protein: CIAVKRGGLRDEQFF.

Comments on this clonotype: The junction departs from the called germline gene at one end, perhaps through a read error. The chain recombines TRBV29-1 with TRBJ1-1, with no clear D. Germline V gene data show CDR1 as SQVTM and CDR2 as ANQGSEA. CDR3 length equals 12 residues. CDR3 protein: CSLEDLDAEVFF. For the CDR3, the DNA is TGCAGCCTTGAAGATTTGGACGCTGAAGTTTTCTTT.

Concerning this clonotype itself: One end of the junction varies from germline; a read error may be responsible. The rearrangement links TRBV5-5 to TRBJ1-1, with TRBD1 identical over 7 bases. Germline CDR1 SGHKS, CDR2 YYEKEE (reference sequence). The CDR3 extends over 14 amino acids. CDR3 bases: TGTGCCAGCAACCCACAGGGGCAGGACACTGAAACTTTCTTT. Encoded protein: CASNPQGQDTETFF.

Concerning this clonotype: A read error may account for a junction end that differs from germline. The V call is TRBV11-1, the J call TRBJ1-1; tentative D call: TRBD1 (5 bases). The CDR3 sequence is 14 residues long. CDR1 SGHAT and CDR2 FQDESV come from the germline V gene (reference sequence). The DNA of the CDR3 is TGTGCCAGCAGCTTGACAGCAGTGAACACTGTAGCTTTCTTT. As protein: CASSLTAVNTVAFF.

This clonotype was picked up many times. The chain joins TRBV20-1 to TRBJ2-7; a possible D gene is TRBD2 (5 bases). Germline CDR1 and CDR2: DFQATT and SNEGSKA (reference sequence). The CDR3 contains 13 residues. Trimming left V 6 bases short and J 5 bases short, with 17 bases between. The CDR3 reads CSAETGFSDEQYF. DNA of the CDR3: TGCAGTGCCGAAACCGGGTTTAGCGACGAGCAGTACTTC.